This T cell receptor (beta chain) was identified during a study of cytomegalovirus exposure and HLA in healthy donors. Use of 60 Vbeta and 13 Jbeta primers characterized the PCR. The protocol was immunoSEQ multiplex PCR, while the TCRdb copy is restricted to in-frame clones and leaves out a portion. The repertoire holds about 89,000 clones, with roughly 70% as singletons. The receptor was derived from a male donor in good health and CMV-seronegative. The sample consisted of PBMCs.

The CDR3 reads CASSVLYEQYF. In DNA, the CDR3 is TGTGCCAGCAGCGTACTCTACGAGCAGTACTTC. The rearrangement joins TRBV14 to TRBJ2-7; no firm D call. Germline values: CDR1 SGHDN, CDR2 FVKESK. The CDR3 spans 11 residues. V dropped 5 bases and J dropped 3 bases, with 5 bases sitting between them.